The 24 T cell receptor beta chains below all came from one sample that was sequenced in a study of a mutant IDH1 vaccine in newly diagnosed glioma. Assay: immunoSEQ multiplex PCR; the TCRdb copy retains only in-frame clones and omits some. The table has about 40,000 clones, about nine tenths seen once. Their recognized antigens are unknown. Time point here: week 5, during vaccination. Doses comprised 300 ug of mutant IDH1 20-mer peptide each, plus topical imiquimod. Sequenced material: PBMCs, taken from a glioma patient whose treatment included an IDH1 peptide vaccine. The receptors originated from a man aged 50 to 60 with glioma.

This sequence joins TRBV9 and TRBJ1-5, with TRBD1 matching over 9 bases. The V and J ends lost 4 bases and 6 bases, in that order; junction bases with no gene match: 11. In germline, CDR1 is SGDLS, CDR2 YYNGEE. The length of the CDR3 is 16 residues. DNA for the CDR3: TGTGCCAGCAGCCCCCCCCGGGACAGGGACGGTCAGCCCCAGCATTTT. The encoded protein is CASSPPRDRDGQPQHF. Full variable domain (remainder filled in from reference TRBV9 and TRBJ1-5): DSGVTQTPKHLITATGQRVTLRCSPRSGDLSVYWYQQSLDQGLQFLIQYYNGEERAKGNILERFSAQQFPDLHSELNLSSLELGDSALYFCASSPPRDRDGQPQHFGDGTRLSIL.

The J gene is TRBJ1-6, the V gene TRBV14; no clear D. This CDR3 has 15 amino acids. V lost 0 bases to trimming and J lost 4 bases, with 7 bases between them. Germline V CDR1 and CDR2: SGHDN, FVKESK. This CDR3 is CASSQDSLYNSPLHF. In DNA, the CDR3 is TGTGCCAGCAGCCAAGATAGTCTATATAATTCACCCCTCCACTTT.

The chain uses TRBV2 and TRBJ1-5; 7 nucleotides line up with TRBD1. Trimming cost V 5 bases and J 0 bases; bases outside gene matches: 1. Germline V gene data show CDR1 as SNHLY and CDR2 as FYNNEI. The CDR3 length is 14 residues. The CDR3 DNA is TGTGCCAGCAGTCGGACAGGTAGCAATCAGCCCCAGCATTTT. It is translated as CASSRTGSNQPQHF. The variable domain in full, with the rest retrieved from reference TRBV2 and TRBJ1-5, is EPEVTQTPSHQVTQMGQEVILRCVPISNHLYFYWYRQILGQKVEFLVSFYNNEISEKSEIFDDQFSVERPDGSNFTLKIRSTKLEDSAMYFCASSRTGSNQPQHFGDGTRLSIL.

The rearrangement uses TRBV28 and TRBJ1-2; TRBD1 might be the D (5 bases). Per the germline V gene, CDR1 is MDHEN and CDR2 is SYDVKM. Trimming removed 4 bases at V and 8 bases at J, with 20 bases between. The CDR3 is 15 amino acids. CDR3 residues: CASSSTGTGLWGYTF. CDR3 in DNA: TGTGCCAGCAGTTCCACTGGGACCGGACTTTGGGGCTACACCTTC.

The chain uses TRBV4-1 and TRBJ2-5; 13 bases map to TRBD2. V was clipped by 1 base and J by 5 bases; unmatched bases: 4. CDR3 size: 16 residues. Germline CDR1 MGHRA, CDR2 YSYEKL. For the CDR3, the DNA is TGCGCCAGCAGCCAAGCCGGGACTAGCGGGGCGGAGACCCAGTACTTC. It translates to CASSQAGTSGAETQYF.

About this clone: This CDR3 is also generated by other DNA sequences in the sample. CDR3 nucleotide sequence: TGTGCCAGCTCACCGGGGACAGGGGTCAATCAGCCCCAGCATTTT. It specifies CASSPGTGVNQPQHF. The chain has TRBV18 and TRBJ1-5, with 10 bases lining up with TRBD1. CDR3 length equals 15 residues. The V gene end was trimmed by 3 bases and the J gene end by 3 bases; junction bases not matched to a gene: 2. Per the germline V gene, CDR1 is KGHSH and CDR2 is LQKENI.

The rearrangement uses TRBV10-3 and TRBJ2-1; the match to TRBD2 covers 12 bases. This CDR3 is built from 17 residues. V lost 6 bases and J lost 0; bases outside the gene matches: 6. CDR1 and CDR2 from the germline V gene are ENHRY and SYGVKD. For the CDR3, the DNA is TGTGCCATCAGAGACCTAGCGGGAGGGAGCTCCTACAATGAGCAGTTCTTC. Translation gives CAIRDLAGGSSYNEQFF.

This chain joins TRBV29-1 and TRBJ2-2, with TRBD1 matching over 9 bases. J was trimmed by 4 bases and V by 5 bases; bases with no gene match: 5. Germline assignment: CDR1 SQVTM and CDR2 ANQGSEA. This CDR3 is 14 amino acids long. In nucleotides, the CDR3 is TGCAGCGTTCGCGACAGGGGGGCCACCGGGGAGCTGTTTTTT. Its protein is CSVRDRGATGELFF.

The rearrangement uses TRBV6-4 and TRBJ1-1; perhaps TRBD1 as D (5 bases). CDR3 length equals 16 residues. Germline CDR1 reads MRHNA; CDR2 reads SNTAGT. V dropped 3 bases and J dropped 0 bases, with 14 bases sitting between them. DNA of the CDR3: TGTGCCAGCAGTGAGTGGCCAGGGATAGTGAACACTGAAGCTTTCTTT. It codes for CASSEWPGIVNTEAFF.

The chain joins TRBV5-4 to TRBJ1-1, with D possibly being TRBD1 (6 bases). This CDR3 is built from 14 residues. Germline loops: CDR1 SGHNT, CDR2 YYREEE (reference sequence). Trimming left V 2 bases short and J 6 bases short, with 14 bases between. The CDR3 protein is CASSLAIPGAEAFF. Written as DNA, the CDR3 is TGTGCCAGCAGCTTAGCCATCCCAGGGGCTGAAGCTTTCTTT.

The chain couples TRBV25-1 to TRBJ1-1; no reliable D call. V shed 3 bases and J shed 1 base, with 9 bases lying between them. From germline, CDR1 is MGHDK and CDR2 SYGVNS. The CDR3 loop spans 14 amino acids. This CDR3 reads CASSDLRRNTEAFF. In nucleotides, the CDR3 is TGTGCCAGCAGTGATCTACGTAGGAACACTGAAGCTTTCTTT.

The chain carries TRBV10-3 and TRBJ2-3, with D unresolved. V gave up 1 base and J gave up 4 bases, with 15 bases separating them. The CDR3 extends over 16 amino acids. The germline V gene has CDR1 ENHRY and CDR2 SYGVKD. CDR3 amino acids: CAISEYGPTAADTQYF. Written as DNA, the CDR3 is TGTGCCATCAGTGAGTACGGACCAACGGCGGCAGATACGCAGTATTTT.

This clone has only one observation. This chain uses TRBV19 with TRBJ2-7, with 11 bases identical to TRBD2. This CDR3 has 17 residues. J lost 1 base, V lost 5 bases, and 10 bases had no gene match. Germline V gene sequence: CDR1 LNHDA, CDR2 SQIVND (reference sequence). CDR3 loop: CASSPSPGLAVSYEQYF. As DNA, the CDR3 is TGTGCCAGTAGTCCCAGTCCGGGACTAGCGGTATCCTACGAGCAGTACTTC.

This chain links TRBV2 with TRBJ2-3; 7 bases are a match to TRBD1. Germline values: CDR1 SNHLY, CDR2 FYNNEI. The CDR3 runs 13 residues. The CDR3 reads CATRDSYTDTQYF. CDR3 DNA sequence: TGTGCTACCCGGGACAGCTACACAGATACGCAGTATTTT. Variable domain in full (rest from reference TRBV2 and TRBJ2-3): EPEVTQTPSHQVTQMGQEVILRCVPISNHLYFYWYRQILGQKVEFLVSFYNNEISEKSEIFDDQFSVERPDGSNFTLKIRSTKLEDSAMYFCATRDSYTDTQYFGPGTRLTVL.

For this clone: The sample has other DNA sequences that encode this CDR3 too. The V gene is TRBV19, the J gene TRBJ2-7, with D possibly matching TRBD1 (6 bases). The CDR3 spans 12 residues. Germline V gene lookup returns CDR1 LNHDA and CDR2 SQIVND (reference sequence). V lost 5 bases to trimming and J lost 4 bases, with 9 bases between them. CDR3 protein: CASSRQGYEQYF. The CDR3 coding sequence is TGTGCCAGTAGTCGTCAGGGGTACGAGCAGTACTTC.

The V gene is TRBV4-1, the J gene TRBJ2-1, with TRBD1 identical over 11 bases. Trimming at V came to 4 bases and at J to 3 bases, leaving 5 bases not matched to a gene. CDR1 is MGHRA, CDR2 YSYEKL, per germline. The CDR3 is made up of 16 amino acids. CDR3 in amino acids: CASSPRTGGYYNEQFF. CDR3 coding DNA: TGCGCCAGCAGCCCCCGGACAGGGGGCTACTACAATGAGCAGTTCTTC.

J is TRBJ1-2 and V is TRBV6-5, with 7 bases that match TRBD1. The germline V gene encodes CDR1 MNHEY and CDR2 SVGAGI. The CDR3 length is 15 residues. Trimming took 6 bases from V and 2 from J; bases not matched to a gene: 9. In nucleotides, the CDR3 is TGTGCCAGCAGCGTAGGGGGCGCGGTCAACTATGGCTACACCTTC. Translated: CASSVGGAVNYGYTF.

This chain joins TRBV25-1 and TRBJ2-1, with a weak D call TRBD2 (5 bases). The CDR3 sequence is 15 residues long. V dropped 2 bases and J dropped 4 bases, with 12 bases sitting between them. Germline values: CDR1 MGHDK, CDR2 SYGVNS. In DNA form, the CDR3 reads TGTGCCAGCAGTGAAGTTCCAGCGGAGTACAATGAGCAGTTCTTC. It yields the protein CASSEVPAEYNEQFF.

The chain joins TRBV18 to TRBJ2-5, with no clear D. This CDR3 contains 13 residues. Per the germline V gene, CDR1 is KGHSH and CDR2 is LQKENI. V was cut by 6 bases and J by 5 bases, with 13 bases left in between. This chain's CDR3 is CASSQGISETQYF. DNA for the CDR3: TGTGCCAGCTCGCAAGGGATCTCGGAGACCCAGTACTTC.

The genes are TRBV6-5 and TRBJ1-5; no clear D gene. Germline V gives CDR1 MNHEY, CDR2 SVGAGI. The germline V and J ends were trimmed by 0 bases and 6 bases, with 12 bases remaining between them. This CDR3 comprises 15 residues. CDR3 DNA: TGTGCCAGCAGTTACTCGTGGGAAGAAGGTCAGCCCCAGCATTTT. This codes for CASSYSWEEGQPQHF.

The V gene is TRBV9, the J gene TRBJ1-1; 10 bases fit TRBD1. There are 17 residues in the CDR3. J lost 4 bases, V lost 3 bases, and 12 bases had no gene match. Germline V CDR1 and CDR2: SGDLS, YYNGEE. The CDR3 is CASSGKTGGLRGTEAFF. The CDR3 bases are TGTGCCAGCAGCGGTAAGACAGGGGGCCTTAGAGGCACTGAAGCTTTCTTT.

The chain has TRBV7-2 and TRBJ2-3, with no clear D. Looked up from germline, CDR1 is SGHTA and CDR2 is FQGNSA. Trimming shortened V by 0 bases and J by 2 bases, and 6 bases separated the two germline ends. This CDR3 is built from 14 residues. Written as DNA, the CDR3 is TGTGCCAGCAGCTTAGCGGGTCCCACAGATACGCAGTATTTT. Translating gives CASSLAGPTDTQYF.

This sequence joins TRBV2 and TRBJ2-5; a weak D match, TRBD1 (6 bases). The CDR3 is 16 residues long. CDR1 is SNHLY, CDR2 FYNNEI, per germline. V was shortened by 0 bases and J by 3 bases, with 14 bases between the two germline ends. CDR3 sequence: CASSEAVGGPKETQYF. CDR3 nucleotides: TGTGCCAGCAGTGAAGCAGTAGGGGGACCGAAAGAGACCCAGTACTTC.

The chain recombines TRBV10-3 with TRBJ1-1, with unresolved D. Between the trimmed V and J ends, which lost 0 bases and 0 bases, there was a span of 11 bases. CDR1 is ENHRY, CDR2 SYGVKD, per germline. CDR3 length: 16 residues. The CDR3 nucleotides are TGTGCCATCAGTGAGTCGATTCGGCAGCTGAACACTGAAGCTTTCTTT. This translates into CAISESIRQLNTEAFF.